Presented here are 20 T cell receptor beta chains from one specimen sequenced in a study of T cell responses to AZD1222 COVID-19 vaccine. TCRdb's table, derived via immunoSEQ multiplex PCR, lists solely in-frame clones and lacks some. Of over 100,000 clones listed, around nine tenths are singletons. The sample consisted of peripheral blood, taken on day 0 of AZD1222 vaccination. The receptors originated from an adult in good health.

This clone was observed a few times. The V call is TRBV27, the J call TRBJ1-1; no definite D call. From germline, CDR1 is MNHEY and CDR2 SMNVEV (reference sequence). CDR3 length: 14 amino acids. The V end was cut by 6 bases, the J end by 2 bases, with 13 bases between. CDR3 in DNA: TGTGCCAGCAGGCTAGCGGGATTTAACACTGAAGCTTTCTTT. Amino acids: CASRLAGFNTEAFF.

The genes are TRBV7-9 and TRBJ1-5, with D maybe TRBD1 (5 bases). This CDR3 contains 13 residues. Germline CDR1 is SEHNR and CDR2 is FQNEAQ (reference sequence). The V gene lost 5 bases and the J gene lost 7 bases, with 12 bases spanning the gap. CDR3 nucleotides: TGTGCCAGCAGCCTAGGGGAGGGGCAGCCCCAGCATTTT. Protein product: CASSLGEGQPQHF. The complete variable domain, with remaining parts taken from reference TRBV7-9 and TRBJ1-5, reads DTGVSQNPRHKITKRGQNVTFRCDPISEHNRLYWYRQTLGQGPEFLTYFQNEAQLEKSRLLSDRFSAERPKGSFSTLEIQRTEQGDSAMYLCASSLGEGQPQHFGDGTRLSIL.

The V and J genes are TRBV19 and TRBJ2-7, with D uncertain. CDR1 and CDR2 from the germline V gene are LNHDA and SQIVND (reference sequence). This CDR3 has 14 residues. Trimming shortened V by 6 bases and J by 0 bases, and 12 bases separated the two germline ends. The CDR3 bases are TGTGCCAGTAGCCCCGTGGGCAGCTCCTACGAGCAGTACTTC. It encodes CASSPVGSSYEQYF.

The genes are TRBV10-3 and TRBJ1-3, with a weak D call TRBD1 (6 bases). Trimming shortened V by 7 bases and J by 0 bases, and 16 bases separated the two germline ends. Germline CDR1 reads ENHRY; CDR2 reads SYGVKD. The length of the CDR3 is 16 residues. CDR3 sequence (DNA): TGTGCCATCACTCAGAAGGGGGACAACTCTGGAAACACCATATATTTT. Its protein product is CAITQKGDNSGNTIYF.

V usage is TRBV6-1 and J usage is TRBJ2-7; 11 bases align to TRBD2. The CDR3 is 16 amino acids. J gave up 3 bases and V 4 bases, and 8 bases lay outside the gene matches. The V gene's germline CDR1 is MNHNS and CDR2 SASEGT. The CDR3 region is CASSGVPGTSGYEQYF. Here the CDR3 DNA reads TGTGCCAGCAGTGGGGTTCCAGGGACTAGCGGCTACGAGCAGTACTTC.

The chain has TRBV5-1 and TRBJ2-7; TRBD1 matches at 9 bases. Trimming removed 2 bases from V and 5 bases from J; junction bases left unmatched: 11. The CDR3 spans 16 residues. In germline, CDR1 is SGHRS, CDR2 YFSETQ. The CDR3 DNA follows: TGCGCCAGCAGCTTAGGGGACAGGGTGTCCACCCACGAGCAGTACTTC. This gives the protein CASSLGDRVSTHEQYF.

This clone was counted a single time. This CDR3 is also generated by other DNA sequences in the sample. This chain joins TRBV19 and TRBJ1-3; no firm D call. This CDR3 is 13 amino acids long. Trimming removed 5 bases at V and 0 bases at J, with 5 bases between. CDR1 LNHDA and CDR2 SQIVND come from the germline V gene (reference sequence). CDR3 protein: CASSESSGNTIYF. CDR3 nucleotide sequence: TGTGCCAGTAGTGAATCCTCTGGAAACACCATATATTTT. Filled out from reference TRBV19 and TRBJ1-3, the complete variable domain reads DGGITQSPKYLFRKEGQNVTLSCEQNLNHDAMYWYRQDPGQGLRLIYYSQIVNDFQKGDIAEGYSVSREKKESFPLTVTSAQKNPTAFYLCASSESSGNTIYFGEGSWLTVV.

The rearrangement links TRBV19 to TRBJ1-5, with a tentative D call TRBD1 (5 bases). Per the germline V gene, CDR1 is LNHDA and CDR2 is SQIVND (reference sequence). This CDR3 region has 15 residues. The germline V and J ends were trimmed by 11 bases and 0 bases, with 17 bases remaining between them. The CDR3: CASVRPGPSNQPQHF. DNA of the CDR3: TGTGCCTCAGTACGGCCGGGACCTAGCAATCAGCCCCAGCATTTT.

The rearrangement joins TRBV10-3 to TRBJ2-2, with D hard to call. The germline V gene has CDR1 ENHRY and CDR2 SYGVKD. The CDR3 runs 15 residues. Trimming removed 5 bases from V and 1 base from J, with 11 bases in between. In DNA form, the CDR3 reads TGTGCCATCAGTATGACTTCAGGGAACACCGGGGAGCTGTTTTTT. This gives the protein CAISMTSGNTGELFF.

This chain connects TRBV28 to TRBJ2-2; D tentatively reads TRBD1 or TRBD2 (6 bases each). The CDR3 runs to 15 residues. Germline CDR1 is MDHEN and CDR2 is SYDVKM. The V end lost 2 bases, the J end lost 4 bases, and 11 bases lay between the germline ends. The CDR3 nucleotides are TGTGCCAGCAGTTTAGAGCCGGGGGCCACCGGGGAGCTGTTTTTT. Translated: CASSLEPGATGELFF.

V usage is TRBV6-2 or TRBV6-3 and J usage is TRBJ2-1, with TRBD2 identical over 8 bases. V shed 0 bases and J 2 bases; nucleotides not matched to a gene: 12. Germline CDR1 reads MNHEY; CDR2 reads SVGEGT. The CDR3 has 19 amino acids. The CDR3 spells CASSYSKVGAGDPYNEQFF. CDR3 DNA sequence: TGTGCCAGCAGTTACTCGAAAGTTGGAGCGGGAGACCCCTACAATGAGCAGTTCTTC.

The V and J genes are TRBV20-1 and TRBJ2-7; 7 bases line up with TRBD1. This CDR3 contains 13 residues. V lost 3 bases and J lost 2; bases outside the gene matches: 4. Germline assignment: CDR1 DFQATT and CDR2 SNEGSKA (reference sequence). The DNA for the CDR3 is TGCAGTGCTAGTACAGGGGATACCTACGAGCAGTACTTC. As protein: CSASTGDTYEQYF.

The table lists this clone with a count of one. The chain combines TRBV9 with TRBJ2-1; 13 bases match TRBD2. The CDR3 totals 20 residues. Per germline, CDR1 SGDLS and CDR2 YYNGEE. V shed 0 bases, J shed 0 bases, and the junction held 9 bases outside the gene matches. DNA for the CDR3: TGTGCCAGCAGCGTAGCTCCCGGACTAGCGGGAGACCCCTCCTACAATGAGCAGTTCTTC. Its translation: CASSVAPGLAGDPSYNEQFF.

The table lists this clone with a count of one. V is TRBV29-1 and J is TRBJ2-5; unclear D gene. CDR3 length: 11 amino acids. V lost 4 bases, J lost 4 bases, and 7 bases lay in between. Germline V lookup: CDR1 SQVTM, CDR2 ANQGSEA. The CDR3 here is CSVVFTETQYF. The CDR3 DNA follows: TGCAGCGTTGTCTTTACAGAGACCCAGTACTTC.

The chain carries TRBV27 and TRBJ1-5, with D unresolved. V shed 3 bases and J shed 3 bases, with 3 bases lying between them. The V gene's germline CDR1 is MNHEY and CDR2 SMNVEV (reference sequence). The CDR3 contains 12 residues. CDR3 bases: TGTGCCAGCAGTTTCATCAATCAGCCCCAGCATTTT. Amino acids: CASSFINQPQHF.

The CDR3 region has the DNA TGTGCCAGCAGTTACTCGTGGGAGAATGAGCAGTTCTTC. Its translation: CASSYSWENEQFF. This chain uses TRBV6-2 or TRBV6-3 with TRBJ2-1, with a tentative D call TRBD2 (5 bases). V lost 0 bases and J lost 7, with 7 bases in between. CDR1 is MNHEY and CDR2 is SVGEGT in the germline V gene. The CDR3 extends over 13 amino acids.

The gene calls are TRBV23-1 and TRBJ2-3; D unresolved. TRBV23-1 is an ORF; its function is uncertain. The ends were cut back, 2 bases at V and 4 bases at J, with 16 bases in the middle. The CDR3 runs 16 residues. CDR3 protein: CASSQGLRTFPDTQYF. The CDR3, as DNA: TGCGCCAGCAGTCAAGGCTTACGGACCTTCCCAGATACGCAGTATTTT.

The chain links TRBV28 to TRBJ2-1; 10 nucleotides align to TRBD2. CDR1 MDHEN and CDR2 SYDVKM come from the germline V gene. The J segment lost 8 bases and the V segment lost 6 bases, leaving 7 bases of the junction unmatched. This CDR3 comprises 14 residues. The CDR3 protein is CASRSSGSGYEQFF. CDR3 in DNA: TGTGCCAGCAGATCTAGCGGGAGTGGCTATGAGCAGTTCTTC.

The genes are TRBV5-1 and TRBJ1-1; 7 positions match TRBD1. Germline-derived CDR1 and CDR2 are SGHRS and YFSETQ. This CDR3 contains 14 residues. The trim removed 0 bases at V and 2 bases at J, leaving 1 base unmatched. Written as DNA, the CDR3 is TGCGCCAGCAGCTTGGGGGACAGAAACACTGAAGCTTTCTTT. Amino acid sequence: CASSLGDRNTEAFF.

The rearrangement links TRBV11-2 to TRBJ2-1, with 7 bases identical to TRBD1. J gave up 4 bases and V 4 bases, and 13 bases lay outside the gene matches. Looked up from germline, CDR1 is SGHAT and CDR2 is FQNNGV. The CDR3 spans 17 residues. CDR3 DNA sequence: TGTGCCAGCAGCTCTACCGAACAGGGGTTTCTTTACAATGAGCAGTTCTTC. Amino acids: CASSSTEQGFLYNEQFF. The full variable domain, in which reference TRBV11-2 and TRBJ2-1 provide the parts outside the CDR3, is EAGVAQSPRYKIIEKRQSVAFWCNPISGHATLYWYQQILGQGPKLLIQFQNNGVVDDSQLPKDRFSAERLKGVDSTLKIQPAKLEDSAVYLCASSSTEQGFLYNEQFFGPGTRLTVL.